The 18 T cell receptor beta chains reported below all come from one sample, sequenced in a study of T cell responses to AZD1222 COVID-19 vaccine. The method was immunoSEQ multiplex PCR; TCRdb's version includes in-frame clones alone and lacks a portion of them. The table has 130,000 to 150,000 clones, 80% to 95% seen once. Sequencing used peripheral blood, obtained on day 0 of MenACWY control vaccination. All receptors derive from an adult in good health.

The table lists this clone with a count of one. The genes are TRBV6-1 and TRBJ2-7, with D unresolved. The germline gives CDR1 MNHNS, CDR2 SASEGT. CDR3 length: 15 amino acids. V lost 2 bases and J 2 bases, leaving 13 bases between the germline ends. This CDR3 reads CASSETLSAAYEQYF. CDR3 sequence (DNA): TGTGCCAGCAGTGAAACCCTTTCGGCGGCCTACGAGCAGTACTTC.

The chain uses TRBV11-2 and TRBJ1-2; D call uncertain. The V end was cut by 2 bases, the J end by 8 bases, with 21 bases between. CDR3 length: 16 amino acids. Looked up from germline, CDR1 is SGHAT and CDR2 is FQNNGV. The CDR3 sequence: CASSLIQLGNWRGYTF. The DNA for the CDR3 is TGTGCCAGCAGCTTAATCCAACTGGGGAACTGGAGGGGCTACACCTTC. The full variable domain, rest sourced from reference TRBV11-2 and TRBJ1-2, is EAGVAQSPRYKIIEKRQSVAFWCNPISGHATLYWYQQILGQGPKLLIQFQNNGVVDDSQLPKDRFSAERLKGVDSTLKIQPAKLEDSAVYLCASSLIQLGNWRGYTFGSGTRLTVV.

This clone was counted a single time. This rearrangement joins TRBV28 to TRBJ2-7; D ambiguous. Per the germline V gene, CDR1 is MDHEN and CDR2 is SYDVKM. With 8 bases removed from V and 0 bases from J, the gap between germline ends came to 14 bases. The length of the CDR3 is 14 residues. The CDR3 DNA reads TGTGCCAGCTCATCCGATCGGACCTCCTACGAGCAGTACTTC. Encoded protein: CASSSDRTSYEQYF.

The chain recombines TRBV6-2 or TRBV6-3 with TRBJ1-1, with no clear D. Trimming took off 1 base at V and 3 bases at J, with 0 bases between the two ends. Germline V gives CDR1 MNHEY, CDR2 SVGEGT. This CDR3 comprises 11 residues. The CDR3 DNA is TGTGCCAGCAGTTACTACACTGAAGCTTTCTTT. Its protein is CASSYYTEAFF.

The chain couples TRBV4-2 to TRBJ2-2; TRBD1 is a possible D gene (6 bases). The CDR3 consists of 18 residues. Trimming pared 3 bases from V and 3 bases from J, leaving 20 bases between. Germline V gives CDR1 LGHNA, CDR2 YNFKEQ. The CDR3 coding sequence is TGTGCCAGCAGCCAGGGACCGTCGCAGGGGATGGACACCGGGGAGCTGTTTTTT. As protein: CASSQGPSQGMDTGELFF.

The sample holds one count of this clone. The gene calls are TRBV5-8 and TRBJ1-5, with a tentative D call TRBD1 (5 bases). Between the trimmed V and J ends, which lost 8 bases and 2 bases, there was a span of 14 bases. Germline loops: CDR1 SGHTS, CDR2 YDEGEE. There are 14 residues in the CDR3. The CDR3 DNA reads as TGTGCCAGTAATAATGGGGCCGGCAATCAGCCCCAGCATTTT. This encodes CASNNGAGNQPQHF.

This chain links TRBV19 with TRBJ1-1, with 7 bases that match TRBD1. The V segment lost 3 bases and the J segment 2 bases; nucleotides outside the gene matches: 6. The CDR3 covers 15 residues. CDR1 is LNHDA and CDR2 is SQIVND in the germline V gene (reference sequence). Here the CDR3 DNA reads TGTGCCAGTAGTATCAGGAGGGGGCGAAACACTGAAGCTTTCTTT. It encodes CASSIRRGRNTEAFF.

This chain joins TRBV11-1 and TRBJ2-7; D is undetermined. Germline V lookup: CDR1 SGHAT, CDR2 FQDESV (reference sequence). This CDR3 has 12 amino acids. Trimming left V 2 bases short and J 5 bases short, with 7 bases between. The CDR3 DNA sequence: TGTGCCAGCAGCTTAAAGAGCCACGAGCAGTACTTC. Translated, it gives CASSLKSHEQYF. Combining the CDR3 with reference TRBV11-1 and TRBJ2-7 gives the whole variable domain EAEVAQSPRYKITEKSQAVAFWCDPISGHATLYWYRQILGQGPELLVQFQDESVVDDSQLPKDRFSAERLKGVDSTLKIQPAELGDSAMYLCASSLKSHEQYFGPGTRLTVT.

This clone was seen once. The J gene is TRBJ1-1, the V gene TRBV5-5, with TRBD1 matching over 9 bases. J was trimmed by 6 bases and V by 2 bases; bases with no gene match: 5. CDR1 and CDR2 from the germline V gene are SGHKS and YYEKEE (reference sequence). The CDR3 sequence is 14 residues long. This CDR3 is CASSLGQGRSEAFF. The CDR3 DNA is TGTGCCAGCAGCTTAGGACAGGGGAGGTCTGAAGCTTTCTTT.

V is TRBV6-5 and J is TRBJ2-3; TRBD2 aligns across 12 bases. V gave up 6 bases and J gave up 5 bases; unmatched junction bases: 6. Germline CDR1 is MNHEY and CDR2 is SVGAGI. This CDR3 contains 15 residues. The CDR3 DNA sequence: TGTGCCAGCAGCGTCCTAGCGGGGGGGCAAGATACGCAGTATTTT. This gives the protein CASSVLAGGQDTQYF.

In DNA form, the CDR3 reads TGTGCCAGCAACGGACCTAATCAAGAGACCCAGTACTTC. The encoded protein is CASNGPNQETQYF. The J gene is TRBJ2-5, the V gene TRBV7-2; D gene unclear. Per the germline V gene, CDR1 is SGHTA and CDR2 is FQGNSA. Trimming cost V 7 bases and J 2 bases, with 11 bases left between them. The CDR3 has 13 amino acids.

V gene TRBV20-1 combines with J gene TRBJ1-5; 8 nucleotides match TRBD1. The V and J ends lost 3 bases and 2 bases, in that order; junction bases with no gene match: 6. Germline lookup yields CDR1 DFQATT and CDR2 SNEGSKA (reference sequence). The CDR3 has 15 residues. The CDR3 loop reads CSASPTGVGNQPQHF. The DNA for the CDR3 is TGCAGTGCTAGTCCGACAGGGGTTGGCAATCAGCCCCAGCATTTT.

The chain employs TRBV2 and TRBJ1-5; D call uncertain. The CDR3 loop spans 15 amino acids. V was shortened by 7 bases and J by 0 bases, with 13 bases between the two germline ends. CDR1 and CDR2 (germline): SNHLY, FYNNEI. This chain's CDR3 is CASTLSWDSNQPQHF. CDR3 nucleotide sequence: TGTGCCAGCACCTTGTCTTGGGATAGCAATCAGCCCCAGCATTTT.

This clone was observed a handful of times. The V gene is TRBV18, the J gene TRBJ1-1; no clear D. Trimming removed 4 bases from V and 4 bases from J, with 10 bases in between. Looked up from germline, CDR1 is KGHSH and CDR2 is LQKENI. The CDR3 covers 13 residues. DNA of the CDR3: TGTGCCAGCTCACAGGCAAGCGCCACTGAAGCTTTCTTT. Protein product: CASSQASATEAFF.

The table lists this clone with a count of one. This chain links TRBV7-3 with TRBJ2-2, with a possible D match to TRBD2 (6 bases). The CDR3 is made up of 14 amino acids. Trimming shortened V by 2 bases and J by 6 bases, and 10 bases separated the two germline ends. Germline V gene lookup returns CDR1 SGHTA and CDR2 FQGTGA. DNA for the CDR3: TGTGCCAGCAGCTTAGGGGGAGGATCCGGGGAGCTGTTTTTT. Encoded protein: CASSLGGGSGELFF. The full variable domain, rest sourced from reference TRBV7-3 and TRBJ2-2, is GAGVSQTPSNKVTEKGKYVELRCDPISGHTALYWYRQSLGQGPEFLIYFQGTGAADDSGLPNDRFFAVRPEGSVSTLKIQRTERGDSAVYLCASSLGGGSGELFFGEGSRLTVL.

In the case of this clone: One junction end does not reproduce the germline sequence, and a read error may be involved. The V gene is TRBV7-7, the J gene TRBJ1-1; no definite D call. CDR1 is SSHAT, CDR2 FNYEAQ, per germline (reference sequence). The CDR3 has 15 residues. In DNA, the CDR3 is TGTGCTAGCAGCTTAGGGCCAGGCGTGAACACTGAAGCTTTCTTT. Translating it yields CASSLGPGVNTEAFF.

About this clone: This sample also contains other DNA sequences that code for the same CDR3. The genes are TRBV2 and TRBJ1-1, with TRBD1 matching 7 bases. There are 13 residues in the CDR3. Trimming cost V 4 bases and J 2 bases; bases outside gene matches: 1. CDR1 is SNHLY and CDR2 is FYNNEI in the germline V gene. CDR3 in amino acids: CASSGQGNTEAFF. The DNA for the CDR3 is TGTGCCAGCAGTGGACAGGGTAACACTGAAGCTTTCTTT.

The chain combines TRBV28 with TRBJ1-1, with a possible D match to TRBD1 (6 bases). Germline V lookup: CDR1 MDHEN, CDR2 SYDVKM. The CDR3 runs to 13 residues. Trimming left V 8 bases short and J 3 bases short, with 13 bases between. The CDR3 region is CASGGGRDTEAFF. The DNA of the CDR3 is TGTGCCAGCGGAGGGGGACGGGACACTGAAGCTTTCTTT.